This TCR beta chain derives from a study of blood T cell repertoires in COVID-19. CDR3 length: 11 residues. The germline V gene has CDR1 MDHEN and CDR2 SYDVKM. Using immunoSEQ multiplex PCR, the repertoire was profiled, and TCRdb retains in-frame clones only, with some absent. The sample holds approximately 260,000 clones, 65% to 80% seen once. This clonotype originated in a woman aged 40 to 49 with active or convalescent COVID-19. This rearrangement joins TRBV28 to TRBJ1-3; no reliable D call. Sequenced material: peripheral blood. CDR3 sequence: CEVGSGNTIYF. The CDR3 DNA sequence: TGTGAAGTGGGCAGCGGAAACACCATATATTTT. The entire variable domain, with the rest obtained from reference TRBV28 and TRBJ1-3, is as follows: DVKVTQSSRYLVKRTGEKVFLECVQDMDHENMFWYRQDPGLGLRLIYFSYDVKMKEKGDIPEGYSVSREKKERFSLILESASTNQTSMYLCEVGSGNTIYFGEGSWLTVV.